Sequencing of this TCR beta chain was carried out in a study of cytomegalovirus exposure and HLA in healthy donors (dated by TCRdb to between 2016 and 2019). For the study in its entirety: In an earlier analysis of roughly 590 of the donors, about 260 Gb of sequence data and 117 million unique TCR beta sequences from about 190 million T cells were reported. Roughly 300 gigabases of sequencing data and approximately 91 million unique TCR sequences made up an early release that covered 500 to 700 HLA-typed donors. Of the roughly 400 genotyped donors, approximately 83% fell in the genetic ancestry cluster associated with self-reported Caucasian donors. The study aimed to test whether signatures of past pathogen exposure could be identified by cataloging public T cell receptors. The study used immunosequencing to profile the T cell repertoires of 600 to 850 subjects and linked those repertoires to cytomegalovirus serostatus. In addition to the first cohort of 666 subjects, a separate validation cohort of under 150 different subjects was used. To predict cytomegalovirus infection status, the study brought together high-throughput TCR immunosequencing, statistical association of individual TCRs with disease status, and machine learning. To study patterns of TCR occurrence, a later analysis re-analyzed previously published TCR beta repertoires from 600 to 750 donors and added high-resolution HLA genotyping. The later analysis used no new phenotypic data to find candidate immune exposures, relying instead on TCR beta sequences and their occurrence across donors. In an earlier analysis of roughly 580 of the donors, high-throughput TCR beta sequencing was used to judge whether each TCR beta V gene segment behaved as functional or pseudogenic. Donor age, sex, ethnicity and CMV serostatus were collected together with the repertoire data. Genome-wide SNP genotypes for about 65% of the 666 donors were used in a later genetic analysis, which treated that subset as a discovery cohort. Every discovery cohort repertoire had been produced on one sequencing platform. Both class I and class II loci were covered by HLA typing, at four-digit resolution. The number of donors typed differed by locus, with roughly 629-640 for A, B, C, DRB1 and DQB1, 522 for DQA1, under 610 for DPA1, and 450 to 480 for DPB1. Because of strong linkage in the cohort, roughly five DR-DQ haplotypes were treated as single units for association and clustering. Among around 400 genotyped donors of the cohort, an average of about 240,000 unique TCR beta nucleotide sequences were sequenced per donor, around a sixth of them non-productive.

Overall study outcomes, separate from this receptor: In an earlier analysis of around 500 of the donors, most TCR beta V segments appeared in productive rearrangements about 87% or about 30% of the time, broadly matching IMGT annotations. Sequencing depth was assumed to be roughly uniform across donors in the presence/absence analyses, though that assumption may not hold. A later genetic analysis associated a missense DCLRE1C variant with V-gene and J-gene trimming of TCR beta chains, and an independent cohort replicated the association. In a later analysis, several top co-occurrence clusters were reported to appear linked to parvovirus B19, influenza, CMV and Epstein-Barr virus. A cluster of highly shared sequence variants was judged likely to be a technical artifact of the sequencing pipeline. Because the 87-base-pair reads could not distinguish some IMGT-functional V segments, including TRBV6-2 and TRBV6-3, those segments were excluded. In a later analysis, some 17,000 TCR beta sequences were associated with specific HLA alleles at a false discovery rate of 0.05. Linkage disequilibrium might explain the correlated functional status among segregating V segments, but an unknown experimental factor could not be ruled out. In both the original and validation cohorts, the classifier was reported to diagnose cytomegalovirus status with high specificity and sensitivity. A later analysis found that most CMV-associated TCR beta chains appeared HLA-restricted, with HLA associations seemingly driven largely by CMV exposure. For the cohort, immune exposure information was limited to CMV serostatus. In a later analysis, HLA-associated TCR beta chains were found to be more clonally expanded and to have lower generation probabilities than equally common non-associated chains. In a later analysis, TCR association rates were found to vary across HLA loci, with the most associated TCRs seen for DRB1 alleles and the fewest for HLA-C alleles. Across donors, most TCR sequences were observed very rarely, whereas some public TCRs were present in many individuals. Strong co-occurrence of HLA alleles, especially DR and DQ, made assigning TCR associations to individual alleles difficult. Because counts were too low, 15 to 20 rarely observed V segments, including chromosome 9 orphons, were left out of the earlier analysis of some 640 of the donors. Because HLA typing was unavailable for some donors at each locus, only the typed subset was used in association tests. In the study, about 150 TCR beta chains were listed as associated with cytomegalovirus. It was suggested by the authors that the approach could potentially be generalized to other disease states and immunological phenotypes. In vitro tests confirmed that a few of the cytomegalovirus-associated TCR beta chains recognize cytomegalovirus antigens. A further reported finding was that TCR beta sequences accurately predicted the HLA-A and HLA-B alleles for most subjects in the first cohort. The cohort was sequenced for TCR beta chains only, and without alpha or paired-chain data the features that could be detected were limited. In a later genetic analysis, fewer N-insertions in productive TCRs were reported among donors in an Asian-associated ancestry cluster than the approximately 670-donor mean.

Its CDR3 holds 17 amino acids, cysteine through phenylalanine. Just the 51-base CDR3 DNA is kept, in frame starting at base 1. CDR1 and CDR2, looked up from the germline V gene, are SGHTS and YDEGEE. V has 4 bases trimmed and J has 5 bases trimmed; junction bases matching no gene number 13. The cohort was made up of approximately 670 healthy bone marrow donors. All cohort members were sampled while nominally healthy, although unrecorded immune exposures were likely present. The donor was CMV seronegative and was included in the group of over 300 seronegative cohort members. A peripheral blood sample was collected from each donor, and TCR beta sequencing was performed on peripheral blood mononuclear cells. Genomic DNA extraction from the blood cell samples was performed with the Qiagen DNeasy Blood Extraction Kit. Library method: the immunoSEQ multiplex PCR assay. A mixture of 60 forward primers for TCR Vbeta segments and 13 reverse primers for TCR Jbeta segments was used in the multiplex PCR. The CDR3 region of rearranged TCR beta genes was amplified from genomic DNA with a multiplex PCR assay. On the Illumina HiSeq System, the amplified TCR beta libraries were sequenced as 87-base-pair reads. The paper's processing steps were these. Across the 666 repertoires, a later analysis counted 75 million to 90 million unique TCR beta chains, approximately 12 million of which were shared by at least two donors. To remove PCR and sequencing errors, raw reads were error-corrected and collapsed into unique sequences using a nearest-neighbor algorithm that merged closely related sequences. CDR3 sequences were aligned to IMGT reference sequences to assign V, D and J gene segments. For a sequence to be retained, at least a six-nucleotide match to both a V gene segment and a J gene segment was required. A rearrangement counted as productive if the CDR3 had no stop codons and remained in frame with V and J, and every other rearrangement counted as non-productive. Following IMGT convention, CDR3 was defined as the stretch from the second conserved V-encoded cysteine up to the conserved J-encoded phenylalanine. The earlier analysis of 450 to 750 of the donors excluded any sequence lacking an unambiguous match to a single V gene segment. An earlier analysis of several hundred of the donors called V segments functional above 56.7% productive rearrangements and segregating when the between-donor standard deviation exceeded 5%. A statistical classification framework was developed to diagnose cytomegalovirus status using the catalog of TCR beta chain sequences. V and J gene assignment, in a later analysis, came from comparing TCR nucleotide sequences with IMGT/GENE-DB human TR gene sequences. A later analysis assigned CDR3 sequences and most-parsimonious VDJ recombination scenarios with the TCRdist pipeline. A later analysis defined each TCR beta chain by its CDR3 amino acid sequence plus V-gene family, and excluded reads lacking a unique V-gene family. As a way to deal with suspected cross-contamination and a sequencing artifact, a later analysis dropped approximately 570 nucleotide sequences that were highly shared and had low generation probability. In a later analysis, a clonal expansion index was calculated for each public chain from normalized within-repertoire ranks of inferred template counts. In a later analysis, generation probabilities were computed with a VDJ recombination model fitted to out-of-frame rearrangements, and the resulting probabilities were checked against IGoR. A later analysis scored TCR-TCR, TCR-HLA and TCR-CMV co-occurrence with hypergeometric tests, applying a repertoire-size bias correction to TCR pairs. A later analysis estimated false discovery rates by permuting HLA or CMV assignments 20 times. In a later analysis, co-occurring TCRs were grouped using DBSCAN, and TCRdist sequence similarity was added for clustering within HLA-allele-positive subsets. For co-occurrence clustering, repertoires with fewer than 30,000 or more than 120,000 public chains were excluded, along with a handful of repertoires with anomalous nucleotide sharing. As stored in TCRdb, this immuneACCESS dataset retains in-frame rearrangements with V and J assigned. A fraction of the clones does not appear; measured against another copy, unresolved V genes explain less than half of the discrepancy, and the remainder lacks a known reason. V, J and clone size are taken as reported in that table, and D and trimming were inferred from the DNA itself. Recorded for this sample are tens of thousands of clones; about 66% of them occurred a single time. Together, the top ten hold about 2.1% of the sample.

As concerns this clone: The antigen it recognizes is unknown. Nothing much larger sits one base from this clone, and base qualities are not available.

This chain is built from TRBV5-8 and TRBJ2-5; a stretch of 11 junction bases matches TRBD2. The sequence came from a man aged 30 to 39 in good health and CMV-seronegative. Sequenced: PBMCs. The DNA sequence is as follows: TGTGCCAGCAGCGCCGTCAAACTAGCGGGGGTTGGGGAGACCCAGTACTTC. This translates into CASSAVKLAGVGETQYF.